The 29 T cell receptor beta chains presented below share a single source sample, sequenced in a study of control samples from healthy donors and cancer patients (dated by TCRdb to 2020 to 2022). The receptor library was made with the immunoSEQ multiplex PCR assay. TCRdb limited this immuneACCESS table to in-frame rearrangements with V and J called. A share of clones is missing; checked studies link under half to unresolved V genes, and the rest is unexplained. Here the sample has over 75,000 clones; 91% occur a single time. Of the sample, 15% to 19% is held by the ten largest clones. Material: blood. The origin of the receptors is a young man in good health.

The chain employs TRBV6-1 and TRBJ2-5, with 8 bases that match TRBD1. The V segment lost 4 bases and the J segment 5 bases; nucleotides outside the gene matches: 3. The CDR3 is 13 residues long. CDR1 and CDR2 (germline): MNHNS, SASEGT. CDR3 bases: TGTGCCAGCAGTGTAGCAGGGGGCGAGACCCAGTACTTC. This gives the protein CASSVAGGETQYF.

The rearrangement joins TRBV5-4 to TRBJ2-7, with no clear D. The V gene lost 0 bases and the J gene lost 3 bases, with 10 bases spanning the gap. The CDR3 extends over 14 amino acids. In germline, CDR1 is SGHNT, CDR2 YYREEE (reference sequence). CDR3 bases: TGTGCCAGCAGCTTGGGGCAGGCCAACTACGAGCAGTACTTC. Translation: CASSLGQANYEQYF.

The chain has TRBV29-1 and TRBJ1-2, with D possibly matching TRBD1 (6 bases). The V end lost 3 bases, the J end lost 4 bases, and 18 bases lay between the germline ends. The CDR3 length is 15 residues. Germline CDR1 SQVTM, CDR2 ANQGSEA. CDR3 sequence reads: CSVDNREKGIYGYTF. The CDR3 bases are TGCAGCGTTGATAACAGGGAGAAAGGAATCTATGGCTACACCTTC. The entire variable domain, with the rest obtained from reference TRBV29-1 and TRBJ1-2, is as follows: SAVISQKPSRDICQRGTSLTIQCQVDSQVTMMFWYRQQPGQSLTLIATANQGSEATYESGFVIDKFPISRPNLTFSTLTVSNMSPEDSSIYLCSVDNREKGIYGYTFGSGTRLTVV.

The J gene is TRBJ2-7, the V gene TRBV5-1; 10 nucleotides agree with TRBD1. Germline trimming cut 5 bases from V and 7 bases from J; bases unmatched to any gene: 15. The CDR3 is made up of 16 amino acids. Per germline, CDR1 SGHRS and CDR2 YFSETQ. CDR3 DNA sequence: TGCGCCAGCAGAACCGGGACAGGGGACCCCTTAACGGAGCAGTACTTC. Amino acids: CASRTGTGDPLTEQYF.

Remarks on this clone: The identical CDR3 is also encoded by other nucleotide sequences in the sample. The chain uses TRBV27 and TRBJ2-7; 8 nucleotides align to TRBD1. The V segment lost 0 bases and the J segment 2 bases; nucleotides outside the gene matches: 3. Looked up from germline, CDR1 is MNHEY and CDR2 is SMNVEV (reference sequence). The CDR3 contains 15 residues. CDR3 sequence (DNA): TGTGCCAGCAGTTTATCCGGGACAGGTCCCTACGAGCAGTACTTC. It translates to CASSLSGTGPYEQYF.

V gene TRBV10-3 combines with J gene TRBJ1-6; 8 nucleotides match TRBD1. The junction had 1 base not matched to a gene; V was cut back by 10 bases and J by 8 bases. Germline V gives CDR1 ENHRY, CDR2 SYGVKD. The CDR3 has 11 residues. CDR3 nucleotides: TGTGCCACACAGGGGGATTCACCCCTCCACTTT. It encodes CATQGDSPLHF.

The chain uses TRBV5-1 and TRBJ2-7; 7 nucleotides match TRBD2. J gave up 3 bases and V 4 bases, and 10 bases lay outside the gene matches. This CDR3 comprises 15 residues. The germline gives CDR1 SGHRS, CDR2 YFSETQ. CDR3 loop: CASSPFGGGFYEQYF. The CDR3 DNA follows: TGCGCCAGCAGCCCTTTTGGGGGGGGATTCTACGAGCAGTACTTC.

The rearrangement uses TRBV29-1 and TRBJ2-5; a possible D gene is TRBD1 (5 bases). Looked up from germline, CDR1 is SQVTM and CDR2 is ANQGSEA. CDR3 size: 10 residues. Between the trimmed V and J ends, which lost 7 bases and 4 bases, there was a span of 7 bases. The CDR3 sequence: CSARVETQYF. CDR3 DNA: TGCAGCGCCAGGGTAGAGACCCAGTACTTC.

J is TRBJ1-2 and V is TRBV29-1; 7 bases are a match to TRBD1. Germline loops: CDR1 SQVTM, CDR2 ANQGSEA. This CDR3 is built from 14 residues. Germline trimming cut 7 bases from V and 4 bases from J; bases unmatched to any gene: 12. CDR3 sequence (DNA): TGCAGCGCCGGAACAGGGGAAAAGATCTATGGCTACACCTTC. It yields the protein CSAGTGEKIYGYTF.

The CDR3 spells CASRPTTLRGYGYTF. The CDR3 DNA reads as TGTGCCAGCAGGCCAACGACCCTAAGGGGCTATGGCTACACCTTC. V is TRBV2 and J is TRBJ1-2; a possible D gene is TRBD1 (5 bases). Trimming shortened V by 6 bases and J by 4 bases, and 18 bases separated the two germline ends. Germline CDR1 SNHLY, CDR2 FYNNEI. The CDR3 loop spans 15 amino acids.

This chain uses TRBV6-5 with TRBJ1-6; no definite D call. The germline V and J ends were trimmed by 6 bases and 8 bases, with 17 bases remaining between them. Germline V CDR1 and CDR2: MNHEY, SVGAGI. The CDR3 is made up of 15 amino acids. The CDR3 sequence is CASSTRPLRDSPLHF. In DNA, the CDR3 is TGTGCCAGCAGCACAAGGCCTTTGCGGGATTCACCCCTCCACTTT.

The rearrangement uses TRBV19 and TRBJ2-5; 8 bases align to TRBD2. This CDR3 has 17 residues. Germline values: CDR1 LNHDA, CDR2 SQIVND (reference sequence). V lost 3 bases and J lost 2; bases outside the gene matches: 11. This CDR3 is CASSIGALAGFQETQYF. CDR3 in DNA: TGTGCCAGTAGTATCGGGGCTCTAGCGGGTTTTCAAGAGACCCAGTACTTC. The complete variable domain, with remaining parts taken from reference TRBV19 and TRBJ2-5, reads DGGITQSPKYLFRKEGQNVTLSCEQNLNHDAMYWYRQDPGQGLRLIYYSQIVNDFQKGDIAEGYSVSREKKESFPLTVTSAQKNPTAFYLCASSIGALAGFQETQYFGPGTRLLVL.

The chain carries TRBV19 and TRBJ1-1; D uncertain. The V and J ends lost 4 bases and 3 bases respectively, with 9 bases between them. The germline CDR1 and CDR2 sequences are LNHDA and SQIVND (reference sequence). There are 13 residues in the CDR3. This CDR3 reads CASSTHRYTEAFF. The CDR3 DNA reads as TGTGCCAGTAGTACTCATAGGTACACTGAAGCTTTCTTT.

The J gene is TRBJ2-3, the V gene TRBV27; 7 nucleotides align to TRBD2. This CDR3 is 14 amino acids long. The V gene end was trimmed by 2 bases and the J gene end by 3 bases; junction bases not matched to a gene: 2. CDR1 MNHEY and CDR2 SMNVEV come from the germline V gene (reference sequence). CDR3: CASSLAGATDTQYF. In DNA form, the CDR3 reads TGTGCCAGCAGTTTAGCGGGAGCGACAGATACGCAGTATTTT.

The chain combines TRBV3-1 (or the pseudogene TRBV3-2) with TRBJ1-2; no definite D call. Germline CDR1 LGHDT, CDR2 YNNKEL (reference sequence). CDR3 size: 14 residues. Trimming shortened V by 1 base and J by 8 bases, and 14 bases separated the two germline ends. CDR3 in amino acids: CASSQGVTGKGYTF. As DNA, the CDR3 is TGTGCCAGCAGCCAAGGGGTCACCGGGAAAGGCTACACCTTC.

This chain links TRBV11-3 with TRBJ2-6; D remains ambiguous. Per the germline V gene, CDR1 is SGHNT and CDR2 is YENEEA. CDR3 length equals 17 residues. V gave up 1 base and J gave up 2 bases, with 12 bases separating them. This chain's CDR3 is CASSLVGGWAGANVLTF. Written as DNA, the CDR3 is TGTGCCAGCAGCTTAGTAGGTGGTTGGGCTGGGGCCAACGTCCTGACTTTC.

The chain joins TRBV27 to TRBJ2-1; 8 nucleotides match TRBD2. Looked up from germline, CDR1 is MNHEY and CDR2 is SMNVEV (reference sequence). V lost 7 bases and J lost 7; bases outside the gene matches: 18. The CDR3 is 17 residues long. CDR3 amino acids: CASNKGLAGKSRNEQFF. CDR3 sequence (DNA): TGTGCCAGCAACAAGGGGCTAGCGGGTAAATCGAGGAATGAGCAGTTCTTC.

The chain links TRBV7-9 to TRBJ2-7; 10 nucleotides align to TRBD1. The J segment lost 7 bases and the V segment lost 2 bases, leaving 8 bases of the junction unmatched. The CDR3 length is 15 residues. Per the germline V gene, CDR1 is SEHNR and CDR2 is FQNEAQ (reference sequence). In nucleotides, the CDR3 is TGTGCCAGCAGCTTACGGGGACAGGGGTCTCGGGAGCAGTACTTC. Encoded protein: CASSLRGQGSREQYF.

This chain uses TRBV12-5 with TRBJ1-6; D gene uncertain. V was clipped by 3 bases and J by 0 bases, with 9 bases between them. The CDR3 is made up of 16 amino acids. The germline V gene has CDR1 LGHNT and CDR2 FRNRAP. CDR3 loop: CASGLGLSSYNSPLHF. The DNA for the CDR3 is TGTGCTAGTGGTTTAGGGTTGAGCTCCTATAATTCACCCCTCCACTTT.

The chain's CDR3 is CASSSPGQGTEAFF. In nucleotides, the CDR3 is TGTGCCAGCAGTTCCCCGGGACAGGGCACTGAAGCTTTCTTT. The V gene is TRBV6-5, the J gene TRBJ1-1; TRBD1 matches at 9 bases. CDR1 is MNHEY, CDR2 SVGAGI, per germline. The ends lost 4 bases at V and 4 bases at J; junction bases unmatched: 4. There are 14 residues in the CDR3.

The chain uses TRBV3-1 (or the pseudogene TRBV3-2) and TRBJ2-7; D may be TRBD2 (7 bases). V was clipped by 0 bases and J by 0 bases, with 15 bases between them. CDR1 is LGHDT, CDR2 YNNKEL, per germline (reference sequence). The CDR3 has 17 amino acids. The CDR3: CASSQDKGGLFSYEQYF. The CDR3 nucleotides read TGTGCCAGCAGCCAAGATAAGGGGGGGCTATTCTCCTACGAGCAGTACTTC.

The chain employs TRBV7-2 and TRBJ2-7; 12 bases align to TRBD2. There are 15 residues in the CDR3. The V segment lost 1 base and the J segment 4 bases; nucleotides outside the gene matches: 2. The V gene's germline CDR1 is SGHTA and CDR2 FQGNSA. CDR3 loop: CASSLGLAGAYEQYF. The CDR3, as DNA: TGTGCCAGCAGCTTAGGACTAGCGGGGGCTTACGAGCAGTACTTC.

The gene calls are TRBV5-8 and TRBJ2-2; TRBD1 matches at 7 bases. The germline V gene encodes CDR1 SGHTS and CDR2 YDEGEE. Trimming took 2 bases from V and 1 from J; bases not matched to a gene: 5. The CDR3 is made up of 16 amino acids. DNA for the CDR3: TGTGCCAGCAGCTTCACGACAGGGTTGAACACCGGGGAGCTGTTTTTT. Translated: CASSFTTGLNTGELFF.

The rearrangement joins TRBV27 to TRBJ2-7; D is undetermined. Between the trimmed V and J ends, which lost 5 bases and 3 bases, there was a span of 17 bases. Germline CDR1 reads MNHEY; CDR2 reads SMNVEV (reference sequence). The CDR3 runs to 15 residues. The CDR3 here is CASSLRRNLGYEQYF. CDR3 coding DNA: TGTGCCAGCAGTCTTAGGCGGAATCTGGGCTACGAGCAGTACTTC.

CDR3 protein: CASSQEGHFSNQPQHF. The CDR3, as DNA: TGCGCCAGCAGCCAAGAAGGGCACTTTAGCAATCAGCCCCAGCATTTT. V is TRBV4-1 and J is TRBJ1-5; the D is unclear. The V gene lost 0 bases and the J gene lost 0 bases, with 9 bases spanning the gap. The CDR3 extends over 16 amino acids. Germline V CDR1 and CDR2: MGHRA, YSYEKL.

This chain links TRBV11-1 with TRBJ2-3, with 10 bases matching TRBD1. The J segment lost 2 bases and the V segment lost 4 bases, leaving 6 bases of the junction unmatched. This CDR3 contains 16 residues. The V gene's germline CDR1 is SGHAT and CDR2 FQDESV (reference sequence). CDR3 coding DNA: TGTGCCAGCAGCTCCCGGGACAGGGGATACACAGATACGCAGTATTTT. Translation gives CASSSRDRGYTDTQYF.

This clone was counted between two and nine times. The rearrangement joins TRBV1 to TRBJ2-7; TRBD2 is the table's D call and was not checked against the DNA. TRBV1 is classified as a pseudogene. This CDR3 comprises 18 residues. The DNA for the CDR3 is TGCACCAGCAGCCAAACGCGGAGTCGGCTAGCGGACTTCTACGAGCAGTACTTC. Translation: CTSSQTRSRLADFYEQYF.

This clone was seen only once. V is TRBV1 and J is TRBJ1-2; TRBD1 was called by the table and not checked on the DNA. TRBV1 is labeled a pseudogene. The length of the CDR3 is 15 residues. CDR3 residues: CTSSQEICRVNGYTF. The CDR3 coding sequence is TGCACCAGCAGCCAAGAAATATGCAGGGTGAATGGCTACACCTTC.

A remark on this clone: The junction and the germline gene differ at one end; a read error may be behind it. The rearrangement joins TRBV7-7 to TRBJ2-2, with 10 bases aligning to TRBD2. The CDR3 consists of 20 residues. CDR1 is SSHAT, CDR2 FNYEAQ, per germline (reference sequence). Written as DNA, the CDR3 is TGTGCTAGCAGCTTAGGGGTCCCGCGACTAGCGGGCTCGAACACCGGGGAGCTGTTTTTT. This gives the protein CASSLGVPRLAGSNTGELFF.